This entry describes one T cell receptor (beta chain). Antigen specificity is unknown. The source of the sample is a study of cytomegalovirus exposure and HLA in healthy donors. Study-level points and caveats: What was likely a sequencing artifact was a cluster of highly shared sequence variants. One later analysis reportedly identified an Asian-associated ancestry cluster that showed fewer N-insertions than the roughly 670-donor mean. Rare sequences made up most TCRs, while some public TCRs were found in many donors.

PCR was performed using 60 Vbeta and 13 Jbeta primers. Sequencing used immunoSEQ multiplex PCR; TCRdb keeps in-frame clones, though not all of them. Here the sample spans 90,000 to 100,000 clones, roughly 80% being singletons. The CDR3 length is 17 residues. Germline V CDR1 and CDR2: MNHEY, SMNVEV (reference sequence). The ends lost 4 bases at V and 3 bases at J; junction bases unmatched: 11. The chain joins TRBV27 to TRBJ2-3; TRBD1 agrees at 9 bases. The source of this sequence is a man between 35 and 55 years old in good health and CMV-seropositive. The sequenced sample was PBMCs. CDR3 DNA: TGTGCCAGCAGTTCCCGGCACAGGGGGCGAGGAACAGATACGCAGTATTTT. Translated: CASSSRHRGRGTDTQYF.